This T cell receptor beta chain was found in a study of shared clonotypes between healthy human individuals. Study in general: For every donor, three CD4 naive, three CD4 memory, two CD8 naive and one CD8 memory plates were used.

For every subset, genomic DNA was evenly distributed across several immunoSEQ plates. Sequenced by immunoSEQ multiplex PCR; TCRdb stores in-frame clones only, minus some. This sample carries about 1.5 million clones, 96% of them seen once, and the ten largest clones take more than 0.9%. Study findings and constraints: Clonotypes shared by all four donors outscored non-shared clonotypes in generation probability. Memory subsets generally showed smaller estimated richness than naive subsets did.

Regarding this clone: What it binds is unknown.

The CDR3 sequence is 15 residues long. After removal of 6 bases from V and 7 bases from J, the junction contained 8 bases not matched to a gene. The germline V gene encodes CDR1 MNHNS and CDR2 SASEGT. This sequence originates from a man aged 30 to 39 in good health. This chain links TRBV6-1 with TRBJ2-3; 12 bases are shared with TRBD2. What was sequenced was naive CD4+ T cells sorted from blood. Specified subset: CD45RA+ positively selected. The CDR3 DNA reads as TGTGCCAGCAGCGCTCTAGCGGGAGGGCCTAATACGCAGTATTTT. Translating gives CASSALAGGPNTQYF.